The 16 T cell receptor beta chains reported below all come from one sample, sequenced in a study of CD8+ T cells in alopecia areata (dated by TCRdb to 2016 to 2019). Read against the paper, the sample's time point label means: roughly 24 weeks on oral tofacitinib. In the paper's terms, the treatment or condition label means: oral pan-JAK inhibitor, 5-10 mg twice daily. Library construction relied on the immunoSEQ multiplex PCR assay. RNA was extracted from all samples and reverse transcribed into cDNA as template for TCR sequencing. TCRdb took this table from immuneACCESS and kept in-frame rearrangements with V and J called. Such tables lack part of the clones; where checked against another copy, unresolved V genes explain under half of the gap, and the rest is unexplained. This sample lists under 350,000 clones; roughly 64% were detected once. About 1.7% of the sample lies in the top ten. The input for sequencing was CD4+ T cells sorted from blood, taken at week 24, from a patient treated with tofacitinib. The source of these receptors is a human donor with alopecia areata.

In its sample, this clone was seen a few times. This sequence joins TRBV4-3 and TRBJ1-2, with unresolved D. V was trimmed by 4 bases and J by 3 bases, leaving 9 bases between them. Germline CDR1 and CDR2: LGHNA and YSLEER. This CDR3 spans 13 amino acids. The CDR3 DNA reads TGCGCCAGCAGCCGCCGGACGGACTATGGCTACACCTTC. It specifies CASSRRTDYGYTF.

V is TRBV9 and J is TRBJ2-1, with 10 bases matching TRBD2. The germline V gene encodes CDR1 SGDLS and CDR2 YYNGEE. The CDR3 runs to 21 residues. With V trimmed by 0 bases and J by 5 bases, 20 bases remained unmatched. The CDR3 spells CASSVGELAGEKRWVNNEQFF. The DNA for the CDR3 is TGTGCCAGCAGCGTAGGAGAGCTAGCGGGGGAAAAACGTTGGGTTAACAATGAGCAGTTCTTC.

The CDR3 nucleotides read TGTGCCAGCAGCTCCGGACTAGCGGGTCCGTACAATGAGCAGTTCTTC. Its translation: CASSSGLAGPYNEQFF. The chain has TRBV7-2 and TRBJ2-1; 11 bases are a match to TRBD2. Unmatched junction bases numbered 6, after V lost 4 bases and J lost 4 bases. CDR1 and CDR2 from the germline V gene are SGHTA and FQGNSA. The CDR3 extends over 16 amino acids.

In its sample, this clone was seen a few times. The chain has TRBV4-2 and TRBJ1-2; D unresolved. From germline, CDR1 is LGHNA and CDR2 YNFKEQ. Trimming took 1 base from V and 4 from J, leaving 10 bases between them. The CDR3 runs to 14 residues. Written as DNA, the CDR3 is TGTGCCAGCAGCCAAGTGGTGTCCACCTATGGCTACACCTTC. Translated, it gives CASSQVVSTYGYTF.

This clone has a handful of counts. The rearrangement uses TRBV6-1 and TRBJ1-2; D might be TRBD1 (5 bases). Germline V lookup: CDR1 MNHNS, CDR2 SASEGT. Between the trimmed V and J ends, which lost 5 bases and 6 bases, there was a span of 13 bases. This CDR3 is built from 13 residues. CDR3 in amino acids: CASSRLQADGYTF. In DNA, the CDR3 is TGTGCCAGCAGTCGATTACAGGCTGATGGCTACACCTTC.

The rearrangement links TRBV19 to TRBJ2-1; 7 nucleotides match TRBD1. This CDR3 has 16 residues. CDR1 and CDR2 from the germline V gene are LNHDA and SQIVND (reference sequence). The ends lost 3 bases at V and 0 bases at J; junction bases unmatched: 5. The CDR3 DNA reads TGTGCCAGTAGTATTAGGACAGGTAGCTCCTACAATGAGCAGTTCTTC. This gives the protein CASSIRTGSSYNEQFF.

This sequence joins TRBV10-3 and TRBJ2-1, with D possibly called TRBD1 or TRBD2 (7 bases each). The germline V gene has CDR1 ENHRY and CDR2 SYGVKD. V lost 5 bases, J lost 9 bases, and 14 bases lay in between. There are 13 residues in the CDR3. The CDR3: CAISPQGRGEQFF. CDR3 sequence (DNA): TGTGCCATCAGTCCACAGGGGAGGGGTGAGCAGTTCTTC.

This clone appeared a few times. This sequence joins TRBV19 and TRBJ1-2; D is ambiguous. The CDR3 extends over 13 amino acids. Germline V lookup: CDR1 LNHDA, CDR2 SQIVND (reference sequence). Trimming took off 9 bases at V and 4 bases at J, with 15 bases between the two ends. DNA of the CDR3: TGTGCCAGCAAATCGGACGGACCCTATGGCTACACCTTC. This encodes CASKSDGPYGYTF.

This clone was observed a single time. This chain joins TRBV25-1 and TRBJ2-7, with D unclear. Germline V gives CDR1 MGHDK, CDR2 SYGVNS. The CDR3 is 14 residues long. V was cut by 3 bases and J by 2 bases, with 11 bases left in between. CDR3 nucleotide sequence: TGTGCCAGCAGTGACGGAGAAGTCCCCTACGAGCAGTACTTC. Protein sequence: CASSDGEVPYEQYF.

The chain recombines TRBV29-1 with TRBJ2-5, with 11 bases matching TRBD1. There are 15 residues in the CDR3. Germline V gene sequence: CDR1 SQVTM, CDR2 ANQGSEA. J was trimmed by 1 base and V by 1 base; bases with no gene match: 2. The CDR3 is CSVEGTGGPQETQYF. The CDR3 nucleotides read TGCAGCGTTGAAGGGACAGGGGGCCCCCAAGAGACCCAGTACTTC.

This clone was counted a few times. The chain uses TRBV30 and TRBJ1-3; D is possibly TRBD1 (5 bases). Trimming pared 5 bases from V and 0 bases from J, leaving 14 bases between. Germline V CDR1 and CDR2: GTSNPN, SVGIG (reference sequence). This CDR3 comprises 15 residues. This CDR3 reads CAWAGSLYSGNTIYF. As DNA, the CDR3 is TGTGCCTGGGCAGGGAGCCTTTACTCTGGAAACACCATATATTTT.

The DNA for the CDR3 is TGTGCCTGGAGTGAGGGGTCCAGAGTCTTCTATGGCTACACCTTC. Translation: CAWSEGSRVFYGYTF. The rearrangement joins TRBV30 to TRBJ1-2; the D gene is possibly TRBD1 (5 bases). Germline values: CDR1 GTSNPN, CDR2 SVGIG (reference sequence). The CDR3 runs to 15 residues. V was clipped by 1 base and J by 4 bases, with 16 bases between them.

This clone was seen more than once but under ten times. The sample carries other DNA sequences with the same CDR3. V usage is TRBV25-1 and J usage is TRBJ2-7; no firm D call. There are 13 residues in the CDR3. Deletions cut 2 bases from V and 3 bases from J, with 8 bases between. CDR1 MGHDK and CDR2 SYGVNS come from the germline V gene. CDR3 sequence: CASSERSDYEQYF. For the CDR3, the DNA is TGTGCCAGCAGTGAACGGTCGGACTACGAGCAGTACTTC.

J is TRBJ1-1 and V is TRBV25-1; TRBD1 matches at 9 bases. This CDR3 region has 17 residues. With 2 bases clipped from V and 1 base from J, the junction kept 8 bases outside the gene matches. The germline gives CDR1 MGHDK, CDR2 SYGVNS. The CDR3 DNA sequence: TGTGCCAGCAGTGAAACCGGGACAGGGAGAAGGAACACTGAAGCTTTCTTT. Its protein product is CASSETGTGRRNTEAFF.

This clone was counted a single time. The chain combines TRBV25-1 with TRBJ2-7; 10 bases map to TRBD1. Germline assignment: CDR1 MGHDK and CDR2 SYGVNS. The CDR3 has 16 amino acids. V gave up 1 base and J gave up 3 bases; unmatched junction bases: 6. CDR3 sequence reads: CASSEFKGDRGYEQYF. CDR3 nucleotide sequence: TGTGCCAGCAGTGAATTCAAGGGGGACAGGGGCTACGAGCAGTACTTC.

This rearrangement joins TRBV9 to TRBJ2-1, with 7 positions matching TRBD2. This CDR3 is built from 16 residues. Germline values: CDR1 SGDLS, CDR2 YYNGEE. J was trimmed by 4 bases and V by 2 bases; bases with no gene match: 9. The CDR3 here is CASSVGIAGGYNEQFF. DNA for the CDR3: TGTGCCAGCAGCGTGGGAATAGCGGGCGGGTACAATGAGCAGTTCTTC.